This T cell receptor beta chain comes out of a study of identifying expanded T cells in peripheral blood. The repertoire was sequenced with immunoSEQ multiplex PCR; TCRdb's copy has only in-frame clones and lacks some. The sample records about 100,000 clones, 75% to 90% being singletons. The germline gives CDR1 LNHDA, CDR2 SQIVND (reference sequence). V lost 7 bases to trimming and J lost 4 bases, with 23 bases between them. The CDR3 is 17 amino acids. Study-level results: Over approximately two and four weeks, about 15 and 18 clones changed, versus approximately 1.2 between replicates. Clone count variance between approximately two-week samples rose with total template count.

Collection occurred without any documented infections or immune events in donors. As regards this clone: Its target is unknown.

The sequence was collected from a person between 18 and 69 years old in good health. This sequence joins TRBV19 and TRBJ1-3, with D perhaps TRBD1 (6 bases). Sequencing input: blood. CDR3 amino acids: CASKGLGNRVGGNTIYF. The CDR3 bases are TGTGCCAGTAAAGGACTGGGGAACAGGGTCGGAGGAAACACCATATATTTT.